The entry below describes one T cell receptor beta chain. It lacks a known antigen. Base qualities are missing; no much larger clone stands one base away. This record belongs to a study of T-cell memory formation after mild COVID-19 (dated by TCRdb to the early 2020s). Turning to the overall study: Most TCR sequence clusters were specific to one of the two donors. T-cell clones expanding and contracting after mild COVID-19 in a couple of donors were tracked by longitudinal TCRalpha and TCRbeta repertoire sequencing. Two young, previously healthy adult volunteers made up the cohort, one male and one female. Results the study describes overall, beyond this receptor: Clones contracting from day 15 to 85 had balanced CD4/CD8 phenotypes, while a second wave expanding from day 15 to 37 was biased towards CD4+. Only a couple of mild cases were covered by the study, and larger cohorts that include severe cases with pre-infection samples were considered necessary. SARS-CoV-2 specificity was not confirmed for the second-wave clones peaking on day 37. Some responding clones were detected in pre-infection memory, suggesting pre-existing cross-reactive memory T cells joined the SARS-CoV-2 response. Contracting CD4+ clones were located mainly in the CM and EM memory subsets, whereas CD8+ clones were found to be enriched in EMRA.

V and J lose 10 bases and 0 bases, and a span of 14 bases separates them. Inclusive of the bounding cysteine and phenylalanine, the CDR3 is 14 residues long. Only the CDR3 DNA is retained, 42 bases long and in frame from the first base. CDR1 and CDR2 (SGHTA, FQGNSA) derive from the germline V gene. PBMCs were isolated by Ficoll-Paque density gradient centrifugation. Sequencing used an Illumina NovaSeq 6000. TCRalpha and TCRbeta cDNA libraries were built by 5'RACE with constant-segment primers, adding sample barcodes and unique molecular identifiers. RNA was extracted from every sample with Trizol reagent. The libraries were amplified in two PCR steps, and the second step added a second sample barcode and Illumina TruSeq adapters. Sequencing of the libraries was done on an Illumina NovaSeq, producing 2 x 150 bp paired-end reads. Turning to the authors' computational methods: Demultiplexing of reads and collapsing into UMI-guided consensus sequences were performed with migec v1.2.7. Using mixcr v2.1.11, the UMI consensuses were aligned to TRA and TRB V and J templates and assembled into clonotypes. Clonotypes were classified as expanded or contracted when called significant by both edgeR and NoisET, with noise models trained on biological replicates. For edgeR calls, the thresholds were a false discovery rate-adjusted p below 0.01 and a log2 fold-change of 1. As an exploratory analysis of dynamics, max-normalized trajectories of the 1000 most abundant clonotypes were examined by PCA with hierarchical clustering. Separately sequenced CD4+ and CD8+ repertoires were used to assign the CD4 or CD8 phenotype of responding clones. The public reads were run again by TCRdb, first through fastp at Q25 and then through MiXCR, and only productive beta chains were kept. Entries are consolidated by CDR3 protein sequence, retaining the most common genes and DNA. TCRdb assigned the V and J calls; the authors' analysis was not used. For this sample there are about 200,000 distinct CDR3 sequences; around 8.8% appear just once. Of the sample, about 3.8% is held by the ten largest clones.

The chain is encoded by TRBV7-2 joined to TRBJ2-3; the D gene assignment is ambiguous. The sequence derives from a man aged 18 to 30 who had mild COVID-19 (a few samples of this study predate the infection). The sample titles of this study are shuffled in the database, so cell type and time point are left out; the donor was told from shared clones. Input material: PBMCs or a T cell subset sorted from them (not recorded which). The DNA sequence reads TGTGCCACCCATAGCCGAACTAGCACAGATACGCAGTATTTT. Its coded protein is CATHSRTSTDTQYF.